The clone carrying this T cell receptor beta chain was detected a few times. The data originate from a study of blood T cells in healthy people across ages. About the research overall: About one barcoded beta molecule was captured per two T cells (by template switching).

Sample-barcoded 5' priming and a J-beta primer mix drove a second PCR of about 6 to 12 cycles. MiXCR was run by TCRdb on the 5' RACE reads, yielding one entry per CDR3 protein. Of about 1.6 million distinct CDR3 sequences in the sample, roughly a third were seen once. Losses at the gene ends were 6 bases for V and 3 bases for J; bases not matched to a gene: 12. The CDR3 covers 16 residues. Germline CDR1 is MNHEY and CDR2 is SMNVEV (reference sequence). This sequence originates from a woman younger than 45 in good health. Source material: blood. The chain has TRBV27 and TRBJ2-5; 8 nucleotides match TRBD2. CDR3 nucleotide sequence: TGTGCCAGCAGCCCCCTTCTTAGCGGGGTCGAAGAGACCCAGTACTTC. It is translated as CASSPLLSGVEETQYF.